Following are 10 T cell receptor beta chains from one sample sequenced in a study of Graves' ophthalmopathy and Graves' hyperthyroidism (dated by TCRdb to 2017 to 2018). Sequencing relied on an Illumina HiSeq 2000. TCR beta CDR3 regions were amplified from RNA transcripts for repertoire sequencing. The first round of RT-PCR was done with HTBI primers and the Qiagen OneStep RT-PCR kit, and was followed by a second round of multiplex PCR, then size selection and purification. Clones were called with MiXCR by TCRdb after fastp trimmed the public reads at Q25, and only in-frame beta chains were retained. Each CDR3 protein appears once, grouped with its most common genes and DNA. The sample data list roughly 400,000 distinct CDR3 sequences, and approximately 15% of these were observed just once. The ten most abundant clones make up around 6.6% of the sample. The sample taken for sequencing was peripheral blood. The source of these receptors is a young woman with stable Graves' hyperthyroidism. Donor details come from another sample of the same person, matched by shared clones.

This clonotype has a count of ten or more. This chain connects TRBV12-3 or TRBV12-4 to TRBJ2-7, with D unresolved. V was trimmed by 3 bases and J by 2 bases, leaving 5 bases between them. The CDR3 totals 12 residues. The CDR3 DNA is TGTGCCAGCAGTTTTAGGGCCTACGAGCAGTACTTC. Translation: CASSFRAYEQYF.

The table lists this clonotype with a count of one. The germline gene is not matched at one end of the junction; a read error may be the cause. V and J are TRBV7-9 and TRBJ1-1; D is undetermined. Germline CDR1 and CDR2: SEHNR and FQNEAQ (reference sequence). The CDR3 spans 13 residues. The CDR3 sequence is CASSSRQGTESFF. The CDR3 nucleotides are TGTGCCAGCAGCTCCCGACAAGGCACTGAATCTTTCTTT.

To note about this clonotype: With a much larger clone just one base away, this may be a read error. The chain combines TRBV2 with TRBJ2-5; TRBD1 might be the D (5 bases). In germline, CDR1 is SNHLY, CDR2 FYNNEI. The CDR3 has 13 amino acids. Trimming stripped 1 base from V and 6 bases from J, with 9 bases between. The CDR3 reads CASSEGSGKTQYF. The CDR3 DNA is TGTGCCAGCAGTGAAGGCTCAGGGAAGACCCAGTACTTC.

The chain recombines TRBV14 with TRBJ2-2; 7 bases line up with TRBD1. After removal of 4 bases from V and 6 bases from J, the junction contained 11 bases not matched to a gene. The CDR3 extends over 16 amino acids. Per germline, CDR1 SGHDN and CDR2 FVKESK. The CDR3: CASSPTGDGIPGELFF. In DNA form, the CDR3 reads TGTGCCAGCAGCCCAACAGGGGATGGTATTCCCGGGGAGCTGTTTTTT. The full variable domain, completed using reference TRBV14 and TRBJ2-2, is EAGVTQFPSHSVIEKGQTVTLRCDPISGHDNLYWYRRVMGKEIKFLLHFVKESKQDESGMPNNRFLAERTGGTYSTLKVQPAELEDSGVYFCASSPTGDGIPGELFFGEGSRLTVL.

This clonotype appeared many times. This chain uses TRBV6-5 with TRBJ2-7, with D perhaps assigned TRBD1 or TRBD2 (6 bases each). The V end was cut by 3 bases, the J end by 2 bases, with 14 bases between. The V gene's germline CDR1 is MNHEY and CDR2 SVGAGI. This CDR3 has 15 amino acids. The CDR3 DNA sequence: TGTGCCAGCAGTTATTTCCGGGGGCCGCCCTACGAGCAGTACTTC. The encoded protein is CASSYFRGPPYEQYF.

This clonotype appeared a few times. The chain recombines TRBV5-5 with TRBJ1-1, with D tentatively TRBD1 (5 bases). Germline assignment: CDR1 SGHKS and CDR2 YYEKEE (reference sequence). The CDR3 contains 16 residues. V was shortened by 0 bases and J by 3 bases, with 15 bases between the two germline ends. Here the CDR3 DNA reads TGTGCCAGCAGCTTGGCCCCAGGGCGTTTTTACACTGAAGCTTTCTTT. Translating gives CASSLAPGRFYTEAFF.

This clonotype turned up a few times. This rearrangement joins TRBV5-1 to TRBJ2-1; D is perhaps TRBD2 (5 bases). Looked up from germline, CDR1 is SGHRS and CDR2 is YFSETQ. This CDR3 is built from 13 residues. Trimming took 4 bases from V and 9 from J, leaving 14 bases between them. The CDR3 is CASSLGAPGEQFF. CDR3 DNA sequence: TGCGCCAGCAGCCTGGGAGCCCCCGGTGAGCAGTTCTTC.

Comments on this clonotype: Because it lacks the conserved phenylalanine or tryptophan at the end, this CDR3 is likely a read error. CDR3 nucleotides: TGTGCCAGCAGCTGTGCAACAGGGGAATATGGCTACACCTAC. This translates into CASSCATGEYGYTY. The chain has TRBV6-1 and TRBJ1-2; 7 bases fit TRBD1. This CDR3 has 14 amino acids. Germline CDR1 is MNHNS and CDR2 is SASEGT. Germline trimming cut 6 bases from V and 5 bases from J; bases unmatched to any gene: 9.

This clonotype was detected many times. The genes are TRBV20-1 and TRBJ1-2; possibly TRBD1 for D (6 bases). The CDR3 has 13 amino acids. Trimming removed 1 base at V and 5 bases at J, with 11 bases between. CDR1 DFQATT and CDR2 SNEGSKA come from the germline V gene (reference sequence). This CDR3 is CSARAGQQYGYTF. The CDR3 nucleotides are TGCAGTGCTAGAGCAGGACAGCAATATGGCTACACCTTC.

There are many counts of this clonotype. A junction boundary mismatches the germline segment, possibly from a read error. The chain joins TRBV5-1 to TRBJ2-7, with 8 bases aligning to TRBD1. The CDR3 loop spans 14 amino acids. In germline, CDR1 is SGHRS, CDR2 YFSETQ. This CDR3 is CASSTRTGRYEQYF. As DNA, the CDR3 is TGTGCCAGCAGTACCCGGACAGGGCGATACGAGCAGTACTTC.